The subject of this entry is one TCR beta chain. Germline CDR1 is MNHEY and CDR2 is SMNVEV (reference sequence). Trimming cost V 4 bases and J 3 bases; bases outside gene matches: 2. The CDR3 is 14 amino acids. Amplification used 60 Vbeta primers and 13 Jbeta primers. Study processing details: The count from a later analysis was 65 million to 90 million unique TCR beta chains, some 9.9 million of them shared. Assay: immunoSEQ multiplex PCR; the TCRdb copy retains only in-frame clones and omits some. V, J and clone size reflect that table, while D and trimming were determined from the DNA. Among 85,000 to 130,000 clones listed, just over 70% were seen once. The sample comes from a study of cytomegalovirus exposure and HLA in healthy donors.

The source of this sequence is a boy younger than 18 in good health and CMV-seronegative. The sample taken for sequencing was PBMCs. The chain uses TRBV27 and TRBJ2-7; 11 positions match TRBD2. In nucleotides, the CDR3 is TGTGCCAGCAGTTCTCTAGCGGGAGGCTACGAGCAGTACTTC. Translation: CASSSLAGGYEQYF.